Each of the 5 T cell receptor beta chains below was sequenced from the same sample in a study of PD-1 blockade in classical Hodgkin lymphoma. Profiling relied on immunoSEQ multiplex PCR, and the TCRdb table lists in-frame clones only, not all of them. The sample lists 25,000 to 40,000 clones, around three quarters occurring once. Described time point: cycle 4 day 1 (C4D1), after more than 5 weeks of nivolumab. Brentuximab vedotin exposure varied among the patients, all of whom had relapsed after autologous stem cell transplantation. The specimen comprised peripheral blood mononuclear cells (PBMCs), sampled before the fourth cycle of nivolumab. The source of these receptors is a human donor with classical Hodgkin lymphoma.

This chain links TRBV9 with TRBJ2-7, with D uncertain. Germline V gene lookup returns CDR1 SGDLS and CDR2 YYNGEE. The CDR3 totals 14 residues. Trimming pared 0 bases from V and 5 bases from J, leaving 12 bases between. CDR3 DNA: TGTGCCAGCAGCGTAGCAGTTTCTACTGACGAGCAGTACTTC. Translation: CASSVAVSTDEQYF.

The chain uses TRBV6-5 and TRBJ2-2; 8 nucleotides match TRBD2. Germline V CDR1 and CDR2: MNHEY, SVGAGI. J was trimmed by 6 bases and V by 6 bases; bases with no gene match: 12. The CDR3 consists of 16 residues. CDR3 region: CASSYDTSGGPGELFF. CDR3 bases: TGTGCCAGCAGCTACGATACTAGCGGCGGTCCCGGGGAGCTGTTTTTT.

This clone has a handful of counts. The chain links TRBV6-5 to TRBJ1-5; the D is unclear. With 7 bases removed from V and 7 bases from J, the gap between germline ends came to 14 bases. This CDR3 contains 13 residues. Germline V gene data show CDR1 as MNHEY and CDR2 as SVGAGI. Here the CDR3 reads CASNFGLGQPQHF. The CDR3 DNA reads TGTGCCAGCAATTTCGGACTCGGGCAGCCCCAGCATTTT.

This chain joins TRBV5-4 and TRBJ2-5; 11 bases match TRBD1. From germline, CDR1 is SGHNT and CDR2 YYREEE (reference sequence). There are 15 residues in the CDR3. Trimming took 0 bases from V and 7 from J; bases not matched to a gene: 5. CDR3 sequence: CASSLVDRGLATQYF. The CDR3 DNA reads as TGTGCCAGCAGCTTGGTGGACAGGGGGCTGGCGACCCAGTACTTC.

V usage is TRBV5-5 and J usage is TRBJ1-5; D is undetermined. The V gene's germline CDR1 is SGHKS and CDR2 YYEKEE (reference sequence). CDR3 length equals 14 residues. V lost 2 bases to trimming and J lost 0 bases, with 6 bases between them. The CDR3 spells CASSLYSSNQPQHF. In nucleotides, the CDR3 is TGTGCCAGCAGCTTATACAGTAGCAATCAGCCCCAGCATTTT. The full variable domain, completed using reference TRBV5-5 and TRBJ1-5, is DAGVTQSPTHLIKTRGQQVTLRCSPISGHKSVSWYQQVLGQGPQFIFQYYEKEERGRGNFPDRFSARQFPNYSSELNVNALLLGDSALYLCASSLYSSNQPQHFGDGTRLSIL.